This T cell receptor beta chain was sequenced during a study of T cell responses to AZD1222 COVID-19 vaccine (dated by TCRdb to the early 2020s). Background on the whole study: TCR sequencing covered more than 230 trial participants: 200 to 220 given two doses of AZD1222 and 26 given two doses of MenACWY control vaccine. Trial participants were enrolled by age into subgroups of 18-55, 56-69 and 70-plus years, and 148, 28 and 57 TCR-sequenced participants, respectively, were included in these subgroups.

Points on this clone: Its antigen is currently not known. Base qualities are not at hand, and no much larger clone is one base apart.

The CDR3 regions of human TCRbeta chains were analyzed by immunosequencing. On the authors' methods: Repertoire TCRs were checked for matches against a reference library of SARS-CoV-2-specific TCRs that had been generated using the MIRA antigen-specificity platform. Breadth meant the fraction of unique TCRs that were SARS-CoV-2-associated, whereas depth meant the fraction of total T cells that were SARS-CoV-2-associated. Using the MIRA data, each spike-specific TCR was mapped to the spike region that the TCR reacts to and placed in a CD4 or CD8 class. Log10-transformed breadth and depth values were compared by one-way ANOVA with Sidak's multiple comparisons tests. Held by TCRdb, this immuneACCESS table contains in-frame sequences only and omits some clones. Under half of the omission traces to an unresolved V gene where checked; the cause of the rest is unknown. V, J and clone size were drawn from that table, and D and trimming were deduced from the DNA. The sample table contains about 79,000 clones; only one count was recorded for about 91% of them. The ten largest account for about 7.1% of the sample.

Overall study outcomes, separate from this receptor: Reportedly, almost half of the unique spike-specific TCRs recognized epitopes lying outside the regions that are mutated in the B.1.351 and B.1.1.7 variants. Participants were mostly white British and included more females than males, and it was suggested by the authors that clonal diversity may have been underestimated. In the small 56-69-year group, the increase in depth fell short of significance, most likely because of low power. After two AZD1222 doses, both the breadth and the depth of spike-specific TCRs were significantly higher than at day 0 and than in MenACWY recipients. No day 14 peak-response samples were available, so repertoires were characterized only after the peak T cell response. Conclusions about previously exposed vaccinees are limited because only 6 or 7 AZD1222 recipients were SARS-CoV-2 seropositive at baseline. CD4 TCRs associated with the vaccine covered the entire spike protein, and the dominant responses were in regions 160-218 and 743-854.

The time point label, as the study defines it: baseline before first vaccination. Read against the paper, the sample's treatment or condition label means: meningococcal conjugate vaccine given as trial control. Vaccinee samples came from UK trials COV001 and COV002, including a single-blind randomized controlled phase 2/3 trial of AZD1222 (ChAdOx1 nCoV-19) in healthy adults. Trial participant PBMC samples were collected at day 0 and day 28 after the second dose for TCRbeta chain sequencing. V is cut by 3 bases and J by 3 bases, and the space between the germline ends is 9 bases. Per the germline V gene, MDHEN is the CDR1 and SYDVKM is the CDR2. Including the terminal cysteine and phenylalanine, the CDR3 comprises 14 residues. The read is trimmed to its CDR3 DNA, 42 bases read in frame from base 1.

The source was peripheral blood, collected on day 0 of MenACWY control vaccination. The receptor's source is an adult in good health. In this chain, TRBV28 is recombined with TRBJ1-5, with the D gene call left open. The CDR3: CASSFESINQPQHF. In nucleotide form, the sequence is TGTGCCAGCAGTTTCGAGTCGATCAATCAGCCCCAGCATTTT.